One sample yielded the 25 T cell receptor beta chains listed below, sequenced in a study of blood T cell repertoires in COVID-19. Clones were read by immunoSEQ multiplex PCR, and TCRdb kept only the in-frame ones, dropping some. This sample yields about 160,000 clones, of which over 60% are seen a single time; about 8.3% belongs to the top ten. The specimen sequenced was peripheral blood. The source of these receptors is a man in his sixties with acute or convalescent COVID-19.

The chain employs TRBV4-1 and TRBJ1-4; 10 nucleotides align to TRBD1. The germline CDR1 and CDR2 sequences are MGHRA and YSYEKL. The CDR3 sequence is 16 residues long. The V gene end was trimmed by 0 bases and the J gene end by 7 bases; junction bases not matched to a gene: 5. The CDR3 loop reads CASSQDPTGGFEKLFF. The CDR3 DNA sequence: TGCGCCAGCAGCCAAGACCCGACAGGGGGCTTTGAAAAACTGTTTTTT.

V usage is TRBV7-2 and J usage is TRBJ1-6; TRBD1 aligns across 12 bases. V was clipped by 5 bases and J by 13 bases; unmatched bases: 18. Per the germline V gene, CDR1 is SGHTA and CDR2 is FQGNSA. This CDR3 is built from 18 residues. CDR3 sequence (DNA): TGTGCCAGCAGCCCTGGGGGACAGGGGGCGATGCCCAAGAGGCCCCTCCACTTT. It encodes CASSPGGQGAMPKRPLHF. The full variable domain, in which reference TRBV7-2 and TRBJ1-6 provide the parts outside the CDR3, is GAGVSQSPSNKVTEKGKDVELRCDPISGHTALYWYRQSLGQGLEFLIYFQGNSAPDKSGLPSDRFSAERTGGSVSTLTIQRTQQEDSAVYLCASSPGGQGAMPKRPLHFGNGTRLTVT.

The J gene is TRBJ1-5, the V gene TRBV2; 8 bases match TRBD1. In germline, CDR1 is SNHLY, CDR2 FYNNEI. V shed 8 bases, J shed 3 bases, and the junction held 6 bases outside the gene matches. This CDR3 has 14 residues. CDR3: CASGRTGYNQPQHF. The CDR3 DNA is TGTGCCAGCGGGAGGACAGGGTACAATCAGCCCCAGCATTTT.

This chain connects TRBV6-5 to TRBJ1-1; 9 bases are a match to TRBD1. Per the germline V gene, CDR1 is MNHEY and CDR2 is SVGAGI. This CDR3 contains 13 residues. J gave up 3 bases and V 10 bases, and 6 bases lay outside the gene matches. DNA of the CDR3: TGTGCCACTACAGGGGGCTGGGACACTGAAGCTTTCTTT. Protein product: CATTGGWDTEAFF.

CDR3 loop: CASSPRRQGADGYTF. In nucleotides, the CDR3 is TGTGCCAGCTCACCGCGTAGACAGGGGGCGGATGGCTACACCTTC. V and J are TRBV18 and TRBJ1-2, with 10 bases identical to TRBD1. The CDR3 is 15 residues long. Looked up from germline, CDR1 is KGHSH and CDR2 is LQKENI. J was trimmed by 6 bases and V by 3 bases; bases with no gene match: 7.

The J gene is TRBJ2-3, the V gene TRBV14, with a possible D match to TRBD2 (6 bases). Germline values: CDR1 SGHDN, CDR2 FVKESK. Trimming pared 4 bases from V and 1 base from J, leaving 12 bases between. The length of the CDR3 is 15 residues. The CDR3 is CASSLVRGGTDTQYF. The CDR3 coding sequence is TGTGCCAGCAGCCTCGTGCGGGGAGGCACAGATACGCAGTATTTT.

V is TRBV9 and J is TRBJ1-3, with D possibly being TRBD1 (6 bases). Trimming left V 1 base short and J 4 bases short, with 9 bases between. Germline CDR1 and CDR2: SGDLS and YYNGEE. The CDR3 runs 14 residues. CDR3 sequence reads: CASSVKQGGNTIYF. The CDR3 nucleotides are TGTGCCAGCAGCGTAAAACAGGGAGGAAACACCATATATTTT.

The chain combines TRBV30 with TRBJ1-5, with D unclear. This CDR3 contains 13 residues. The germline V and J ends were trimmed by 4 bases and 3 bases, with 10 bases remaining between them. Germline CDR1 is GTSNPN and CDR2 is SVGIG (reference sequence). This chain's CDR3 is CAWNGNLNQPQHF. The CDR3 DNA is TGTGCCTGGAACGGGAATCTCAATCAGCCCCAGCATTTT.

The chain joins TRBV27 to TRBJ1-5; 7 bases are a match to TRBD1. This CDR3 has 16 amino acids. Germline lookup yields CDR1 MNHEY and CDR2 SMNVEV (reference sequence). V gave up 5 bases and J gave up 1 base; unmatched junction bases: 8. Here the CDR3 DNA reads TGTGCCAGCAGTCTCAATAACAGGGGAAGCAATCAGCCCCAGCATTTT. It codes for CASSLNNRGSNQPQHF.

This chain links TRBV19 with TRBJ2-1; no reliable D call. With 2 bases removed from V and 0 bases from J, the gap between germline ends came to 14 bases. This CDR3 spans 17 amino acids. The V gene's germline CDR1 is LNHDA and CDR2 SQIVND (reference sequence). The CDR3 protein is CASSISQTSSSYNEQFF. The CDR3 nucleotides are TGTGCCAGTAGTATATCTCAGACATCGAGCTCCTACAATGAGCAGTTCTTC.

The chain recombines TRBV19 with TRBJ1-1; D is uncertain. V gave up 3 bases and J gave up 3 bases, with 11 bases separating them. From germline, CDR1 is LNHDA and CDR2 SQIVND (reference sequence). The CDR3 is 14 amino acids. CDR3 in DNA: TGTGCCAGTAGTATTGGAACAGTTTACACTGAAGCTTTCTTT. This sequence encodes CASSIGTVYTEAFF.

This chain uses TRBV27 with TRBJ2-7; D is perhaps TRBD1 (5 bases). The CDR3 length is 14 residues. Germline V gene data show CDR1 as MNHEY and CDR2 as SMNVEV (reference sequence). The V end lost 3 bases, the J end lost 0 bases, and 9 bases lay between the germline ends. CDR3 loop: CASSFQGSSYEQYF. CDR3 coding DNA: TGTGCCAGCAGTTTTCAGGGAAGCTCCTACGAGCAGTACTTC.

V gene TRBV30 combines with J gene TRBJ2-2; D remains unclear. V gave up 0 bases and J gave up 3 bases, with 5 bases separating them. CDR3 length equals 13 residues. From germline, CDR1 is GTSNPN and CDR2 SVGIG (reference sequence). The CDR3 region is CAWSVTDTGELFF. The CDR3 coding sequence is TGTGCCTGGAGTGTTACAGACACCGGGGAGCTGTTTTTT.

The CDR3 spells CSAATGDQPQHF. In DNA, the CDR3 is TGCAGTGCGGCAACAGGGGATCAGCCCCAGCATTTT. The chain links TRBV29-1 to TRBJ1-5; 7 bases align to TRBD1. The CDR3 contains 12 residues. CDR1 and CDR2 (germline): SQVTM, ANQGSEA.

In DNA form, the CDR3 reads TGTGCCAGCAGTCCCTGGTCGGGGGGACGGGTGAGCACTGAAGCTTTCTTT. Translating it yields CASSPWSGGRVSTEAFF. The chain has TRBV6-6 and TRBJ1-1; possibly TRBD1 for D (5 bases). Germline V lookup: CDR1 MNHNY, CDR2 SVGAGI (reference sequence). V was trimmed by 5 bases and J by 4 bases, leaving 23 bases between them. The CDR3 consists of 17 residues.

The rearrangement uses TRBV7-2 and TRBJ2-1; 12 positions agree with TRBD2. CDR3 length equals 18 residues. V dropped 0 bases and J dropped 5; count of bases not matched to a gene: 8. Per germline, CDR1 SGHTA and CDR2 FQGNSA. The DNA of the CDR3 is TGTGCCAGCAGCTTAGCTGCGCGACTAGCGGGGGTACACAATGAGCAGTTCTTC. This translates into CASSLAARLAGVHNEQFF.

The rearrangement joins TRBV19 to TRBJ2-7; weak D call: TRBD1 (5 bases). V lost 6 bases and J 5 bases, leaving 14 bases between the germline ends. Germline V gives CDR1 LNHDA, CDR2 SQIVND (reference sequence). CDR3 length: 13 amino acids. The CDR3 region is CASSPTGVNEQYF. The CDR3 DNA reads TGTGCCAGTAGCCCCACAGGTGTCAACGAGCAGTACTTC.

The CDR3 is CASSSHRGNTEAFF. The CDR3 nucleotides read TGTGCCAGCAGTAGTCACAGGGGGAACACTGAAGCTTTCTTT. The V and J genes are TRBV6-2 or TRBV6-3 and TRBJ1-1; 7 bases are a match to TRBD1. The V segment lost 5 bases and the J segment 1 base; nucleotides outside the gene matches: 4. The CDR3 runs 14 residues. Germline assignment: CDR1 MNHEY and CDR2 SVGEGT.

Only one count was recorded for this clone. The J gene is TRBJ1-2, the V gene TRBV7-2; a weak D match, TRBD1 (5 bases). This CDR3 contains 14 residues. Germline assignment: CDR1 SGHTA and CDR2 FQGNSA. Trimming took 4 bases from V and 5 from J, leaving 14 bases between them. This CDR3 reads CASSSRGEVYGYTF. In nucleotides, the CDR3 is TGTGCCAGCAGCTCAAGGGGCGAGGTTTATGGCTACACCTTC.

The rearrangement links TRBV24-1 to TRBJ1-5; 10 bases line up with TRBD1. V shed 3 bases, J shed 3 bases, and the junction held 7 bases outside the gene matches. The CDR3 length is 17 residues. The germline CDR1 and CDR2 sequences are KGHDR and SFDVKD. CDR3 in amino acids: CATSDGTGVGNNQPQHF. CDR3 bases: TGTGCCACCAGTGATGGGACAGGGGTTGGTAACAATCAGCCCCAGCATTTT.

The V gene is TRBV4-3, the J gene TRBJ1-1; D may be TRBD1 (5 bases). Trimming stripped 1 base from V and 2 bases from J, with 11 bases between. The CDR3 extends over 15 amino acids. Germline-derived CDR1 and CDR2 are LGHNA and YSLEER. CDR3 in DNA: TGCGCCAGCAGCCAAGTCTGGCAGGGTAACACTGAAGCTTTCTTT. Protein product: CASSQVWQGNTEAFF.

The CDR3 nucleotides read TGTGCCAGTAGTGCCCGGGACAGGGGGCACGAGCAGTACTTC. It specifies CASSARDRGHEQYF. J is TRBJ2-7 and V is TRBV19, with 12 bases identical to TRBD1. V shed 5 bases, J shed 5 bases, and the junction held 4 bases outside the gene matches. This CDR3 contains 14 residues. Germline loops: CDR1 LNHDA, CDR2 SQIVND (reference sequence).

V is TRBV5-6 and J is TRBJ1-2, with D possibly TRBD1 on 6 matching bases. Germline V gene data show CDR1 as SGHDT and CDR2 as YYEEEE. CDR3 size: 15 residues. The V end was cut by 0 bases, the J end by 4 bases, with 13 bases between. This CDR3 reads CASSLGAGEGYGYTF. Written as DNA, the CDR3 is TGTGCCAGCAGCTTGGGGGCAGGGGAAGGCTATGGCTACACCTTC.

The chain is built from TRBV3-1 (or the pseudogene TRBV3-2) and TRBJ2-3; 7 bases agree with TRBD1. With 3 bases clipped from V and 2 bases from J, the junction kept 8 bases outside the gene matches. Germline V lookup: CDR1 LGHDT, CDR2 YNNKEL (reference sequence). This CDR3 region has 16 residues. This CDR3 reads CASSQPTGQHTDTQYF. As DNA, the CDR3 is TGTGCCAGCAGCCAGCCCACGGGACAGCACACAGATACGCAGTATTTT.

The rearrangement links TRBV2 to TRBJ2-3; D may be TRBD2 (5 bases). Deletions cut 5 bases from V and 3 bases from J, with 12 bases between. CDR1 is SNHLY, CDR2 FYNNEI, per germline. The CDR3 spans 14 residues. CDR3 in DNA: TGTGCCAGCAGTTTACGGGGTGCGACAGATACGCAGTATTTT. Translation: CASSLRGATDTQYF.